Listed here are 4 T cell receptor beta chains from one sample, sequenced in a study of cytomegalovirus exposure and HLA in healthy donors. The PCR ran on 60 Vbeta and 13 Jbeta primers. Measured with immunoSEQ multiplex PCR; TCRdb has only the in-frame clones, and not every one. The sample contains 55,000 to 85,000 clones, about 84% of which appear only once. Sample: PBMCs. Source of these receptors: a man aged 18 to 29 in good health and CMV-seropositive.

The V call is TRBV30, the J call TRBJ2-7; 10 bases are shared with TRBD2. The CDR3 has 15 residues. With 1 base clipped from V and 3 bases from J, the junction kept 6 bases outside the gene matches. Germline lookup yields CDR1 GTSNPN and CDR2 SVGIG (reference sequence). CDR3 loop: CAWSGSSGSFYEQYF. DNA of the CDR3: TGTGCCTGGAGTGGATCTAGCGGGAGCTTCTACGAGCAGTACTTC.

This clone was observed once. This chain joins TRBV30 and TRBJ1-2, with no clear D. The CDR3 contains 12 residues. Germline CDR1 GTSNPN, CDR2 SVGIG (reference sequence). V lost 2 bases and J 4 bases, leaving 8 bases between the germline ends. DNA for the CDR3: TGTGCCTGGAGTCCGGTCCTCTATGGCTACACCTTC. Translating gives CAWSPVLYGYTF.

This sequence joins TRBV30 and TRBJ1-2, with a possible D match to TRBD1 (5 bases). V was trimmed by 0 bases and J by 9 bases, leaving 17 bases between them. The CDR3 spans 14 residues. Germline assignment: CDR1 GTSNPN and CDR2 SVGIG (reference sequence). The CDR3: CAWSVRWGGHSYTF. The CDR3 nucleotides are TGTGCCTGGAGTGTACGTTGGGGGGGTCACAGCTACACCTTC. The complete variable domain, with remaining parts taken from reference TRBV30 and TRBJ1-2, reads SQTIHQWPATLVQPVGSPLSLECTVEGTSNPNLYWYRQAAGRGLQLLFYSVGIGQISSEVPQNLSASRPQDRQFILSSKKLLLSDSGFYLCAWSVRWGGHSYTFGSGTRLTVV.

V and J are TRBV5-6 and TRBJ2-3; TRBD1 matches 10 bases. CDR1 SGHDT and CDR2 YYEEEE come from the germline V gene. This CDR3 comprises 16 residues. With V trimmed by 2 bases and J by 2 bases, 5 bases remained unmatched. The CDR3 loop reads CASSLRGTGVTDTQYF. As DNA, the CDR3 is TGTGCCAGCAGCTTACGAGGGACAGGGGTCACAGATACGCAGTATTTT.